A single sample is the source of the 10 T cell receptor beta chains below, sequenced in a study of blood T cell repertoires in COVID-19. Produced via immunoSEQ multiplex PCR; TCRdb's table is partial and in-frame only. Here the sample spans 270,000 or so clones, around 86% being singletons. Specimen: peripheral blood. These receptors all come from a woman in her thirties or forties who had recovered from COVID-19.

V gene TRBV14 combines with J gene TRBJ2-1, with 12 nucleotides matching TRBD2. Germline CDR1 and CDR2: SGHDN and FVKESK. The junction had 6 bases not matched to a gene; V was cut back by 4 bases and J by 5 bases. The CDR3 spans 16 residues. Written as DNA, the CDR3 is TGTGCCAGCAGCCGAGCCCGGACTAGCGGGAACAATGAGCAGTTCTTC. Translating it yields CASSRARTSGNNEQFF.

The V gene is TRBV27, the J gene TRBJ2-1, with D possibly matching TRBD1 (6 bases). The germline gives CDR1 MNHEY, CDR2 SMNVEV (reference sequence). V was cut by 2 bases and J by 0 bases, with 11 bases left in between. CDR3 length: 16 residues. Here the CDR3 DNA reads TGTGCCAGCAGTTTAGTTGACAGGAACTCCTACAATGAGCAGTTCTTC. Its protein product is CASSLVDRNSYNEQFF.

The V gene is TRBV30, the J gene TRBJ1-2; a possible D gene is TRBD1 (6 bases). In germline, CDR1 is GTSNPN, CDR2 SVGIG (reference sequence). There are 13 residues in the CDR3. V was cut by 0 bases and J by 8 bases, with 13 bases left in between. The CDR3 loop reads CAWSVQAGVGYTF. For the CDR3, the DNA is TGTGCCTGGAGTGTACAGGCAGGGGTCGGCTACACCTTC.

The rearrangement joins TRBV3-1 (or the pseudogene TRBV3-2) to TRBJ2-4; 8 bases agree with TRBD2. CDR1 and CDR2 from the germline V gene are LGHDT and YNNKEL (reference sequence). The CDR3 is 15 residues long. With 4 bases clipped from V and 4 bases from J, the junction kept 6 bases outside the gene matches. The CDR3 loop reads CASSLLSGKKNIQYF. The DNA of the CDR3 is TGTGCCAGCAGCCTTCTTAGCGGGAAGAAAAACATTCAGTACTTC.

Here the CDR3 reads CASMQGQGEQFF. The CDR3 DNA reads TGCGCCAGCATGCAGGGTCAAGGGGAGCAGTTCTTC. V gene TRBV5-1 combines with J gene TRBJ2-1, with D maybe TRBD1 (5 bases). This CDR3 has 12 residues. Trimming removed 6 bases from V and 10 bases from J, with 14 bases in between. Germline V CDR1 and CDR2: SGHRS, YFSETQ.

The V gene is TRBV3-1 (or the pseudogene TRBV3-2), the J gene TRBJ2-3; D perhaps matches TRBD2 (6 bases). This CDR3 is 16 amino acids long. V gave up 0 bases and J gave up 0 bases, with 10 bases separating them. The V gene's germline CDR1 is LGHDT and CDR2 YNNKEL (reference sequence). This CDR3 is CASSQDPEGSTDTQYF. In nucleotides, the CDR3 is TGTGCCAGCAGCCAAGATCCGGAGGGCAGCACAGATACGCAGTATTTT.

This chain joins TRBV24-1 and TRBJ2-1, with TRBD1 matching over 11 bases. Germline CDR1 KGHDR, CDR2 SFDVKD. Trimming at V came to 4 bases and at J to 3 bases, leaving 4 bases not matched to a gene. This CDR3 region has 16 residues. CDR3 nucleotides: TGTGCCACCAGTGACCTTGGGACAGGGGGCTACAATGAGCAGTTCTTC. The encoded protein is CATSDLGTGGYNEQFF.

CDR3 in DNA: TGTGCCAGCAGCTTAGGACAGGGCGGCGGCGGGGAGCTGTTTTTT. Protein product: CASSLGQGGGGELFF. This chain links TRBV7-9 with TRBJ2-2; 7 nucleotides line up with TRBD1. There are 15 residues in the CDR3. Germline trimming cut 1 base from V and 7 bases from J; bases unmatched to any gene: 6. Per germline, CDR1 SEHNR and CDR2 FQNEAQ (reference sequence).

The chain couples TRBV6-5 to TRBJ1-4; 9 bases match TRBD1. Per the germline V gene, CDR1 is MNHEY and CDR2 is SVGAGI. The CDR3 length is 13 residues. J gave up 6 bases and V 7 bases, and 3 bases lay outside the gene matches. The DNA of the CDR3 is TGTGCCAGCACCCGGGACAGGGATGAAAAACTGTTTTTT. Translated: CASTRDRDEKLFF.

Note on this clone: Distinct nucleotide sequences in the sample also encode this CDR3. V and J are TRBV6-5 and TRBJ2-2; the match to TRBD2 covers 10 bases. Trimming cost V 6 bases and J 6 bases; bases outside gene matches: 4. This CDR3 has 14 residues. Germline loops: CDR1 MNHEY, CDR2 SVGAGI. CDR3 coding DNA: TGTGCCAGCAGGGGGCTAGCGGGAGCCGGGGAGCTGTTTTTT. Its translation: CASRGLAGAGELFF.